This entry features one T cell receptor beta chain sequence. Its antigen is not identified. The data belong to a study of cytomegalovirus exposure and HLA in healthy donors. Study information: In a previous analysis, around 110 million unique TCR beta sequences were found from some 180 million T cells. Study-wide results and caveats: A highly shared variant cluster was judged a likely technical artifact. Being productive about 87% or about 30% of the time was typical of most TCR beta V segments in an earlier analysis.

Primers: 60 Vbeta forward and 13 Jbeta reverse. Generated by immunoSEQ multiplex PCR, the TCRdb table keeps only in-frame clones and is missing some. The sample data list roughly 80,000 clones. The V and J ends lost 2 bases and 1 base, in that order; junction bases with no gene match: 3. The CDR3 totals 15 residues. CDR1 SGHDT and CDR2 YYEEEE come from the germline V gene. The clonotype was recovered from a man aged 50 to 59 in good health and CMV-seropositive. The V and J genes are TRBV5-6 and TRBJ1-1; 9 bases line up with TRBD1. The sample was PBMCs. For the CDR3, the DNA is TGTGCCAGCAGCTTTACAGGGGGCCCGAACACTGAAGCTTTCTTT. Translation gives CASSFTGGPNTEAFF.